These 18 T cell receptor beta chains share one sample of origin, sequenced in a study of T-cell memory formation after mild COVID-19. From the 5' RACE reads, TCRdb called clonotypes with MiXCR, one entry per CDR3 protein. The table lists roughly 340,000 distinct CDR3 sequences, approximately 22% of them singletons. Sequenced input: PBMCs or a T cell subset sorted from them (not recorded which). These receptors all come from a man in his late teens or twenties who had mild COVID-19 (a few samples of this study predate the infection). Cell type and time point are not known.

The chain employs TRBV12-3 or TRBV12-4 and TRBJ2-5, with 9 bases that match TRBD1. V was pared by 1 base and J by 9 bases, with 3 bases of the junction left unmatched. The CDR3 runs to 13 residues. The CDR3 here is CASSLGQGEAQYF. The CDR3 nucleotides read TGTGCCAGCAGTTTAGGACAGGGGGAGGCCCAGTACTTC.

The chain combines TRBV6-4 with TRBJ2-7; D remains ambiguous. Germline assignment: CDR1 MRHNA and CDR2 SNTAGT. V dropped 3 bases and J dropped 2 bases, with 5 bases sitting between them. This CDR3 is built from 12 residues. CDR3 residues: CASSEGTYEQYV. The CDR3 nucleotides read TGTGCCAGCAGTGAGGGCACCTACGAGCAGTACGTC.

This clonotype was counted a few times. The V call is TRBV7-9, the J call TRBJ1-1, with TRBD1 matching over 7 bases. This CDR3 spans 13 amino acids. Trimming cost V 5 bases and J 7 bases; bases outside gene matches: 7. CDR1 is SEHNR, CDR2 FQNEAQ, per germline (reference sequence). In DNA, the CDR3 is TGTGCCAGCAGCCTCAGGACAGGCGTTGAAGCTTTCTTT. Encoded protein: CASSLRTGVEAFF.

The chain has TRBV12-3 or TRBV12-4 and TRBJ2-7, with D uncertain. Trimming removed 2 bases at V and 3 bases at J, with 8 bases between. CDR3 length: 13 amino acids. In nucleotides, the CDR3 is TGTGCCAGCAGTTTAAGTCACTTCTACGAGCAGTACTTC. This gives the protein CASSLSHFYEQYF.

This clonotype was counted only a few times. This sequence joins TRBV5-6 and TRBJ1-1; 8 bases match TRBD1. The CDR3 runs to 14 residues. V gave up 2 bases and J gave up 2 bases; unmatched junction bases: 2. Germline assignment: CDR1 SGHDT and CDR2 YYEEEE. The chain's CDR3 is CASSFGTGNTEAFF. CDR3 nucleotides: TGTGCCAGCAGCTTCGGGACAGGAAACACTGAAGCTTTCTTT.

The V gene is TRBV4-3, the J gene TRBJ1-4; maybe TRBD1 (5 bases). Germline values: CDR1 LGHNA, CDR2 YSLEER. The CDR3 has 15 amino acids. V gave up 1 base and J gave up 8 bases, with 14 bases separating them. The chain's CDR3 is CASSQAFSAGEKLFF. The CDR3 region has the DNA TGCGCCAGCAGCCAAGCGTTTTCCGCAGGGGAAAAACTGTTTTTT.

A few counts support this clonotype. The genes are TRBV29-1 and TRBJ2-1; D unresolved. This CDR3 has 13 amino acids. V was pared by 0 bases and J by 9 bases, with 12 bases between. The germline V gene has CDR1 SQVTM and CDR2 ANQGSEA. The CDR3 sequence is CSVEDPTRVEQFF. The CDR3 nucleotides read TGCAGCGTTGAAGATCCCACCAGAGTTGAGCAGTTCTTC.

The chain is built from TRBV12-3 or TRBV12-4 and TRBJ1-5; D not resolved. The CDR3 covers 13 residues. With 7 bases removed from V and 4 bases from J, the gap between germline ends came to 11 bases. CDR3 DNA sequence: TGTGCCAGCACCGGGCGGGTGAATCAGCCCCAGCATTTT. Encoded protein: CASTGRVNQPQHF.

V is TRBV4-1 and J is TRBJ2-7; D perhaps matches TRBD2 (6 bases). V was cut by 0 bases and J by 3 bases, with 15 bases left in between. This CDR3 spans 16 amino acids. Germline-derived CDR1 and CDR2 are MGHRA and YSYEKL. The CDR3 protein is CASSQEGAGTNYEQYF. CDR3 sequence (DNA): TGCGCCAGCAGCCAAGAAGGCGCGGGGACCAACTACGAGCAGTACTTC.

The rearrangement uses TRBV5-5 and TRBJ2-1, with D tentatively TRBD2 (5 bases). V was trimmed by 4 bases and J by 8 bases, leaving 19 bases between them. The CDR3 has 15 residues. The germline gives CDR1 SGHKS, CDR2 YYEKEE (reference sequence). This CDR3 is CASSPRVRPRDEQFF. The CDR3 DNA reads TGTGCCAGCAGCCCGAGGGTCAGGCCTAGGGATGAGCAGTTCTTC. Variable domain in full (rest from reference TRBV5-5 and TRBJ2-1): DAGVTQSPTHLIKTRGQQVTLRCSPISGHKSVSWYQQVLGQGPQFIFQYYEKEERGRGNFPDRFSARQFPNYSSELNVNALLLGDSALYLCASSPRVRPRDEQFFGPGTRLTVL.

The table lists this clonotype with many counts. V is TRBV24-1 and J is TRBJ2-2; 9 nucleotides agree with TRBD1. Germline values: CDR1 KGHDR, CDR2 SFDVKD. Germline trimming cut 3 bases from V and 4 bases from J; bases unmatched to any gene: 11. The CDR3 totals 18 residues. The CDR3 sequence: CATSDPSMGQGGTGELFF. The CDR3 region has the DNA TGTGCCACCAGTGATCCCTCGATGGGACAGGGAGGCACCGGGGAGCTGTTTTTT.

Only a few counts were recorded for this clonotype. J is TRBJ1-5 and V is TRBV7-2; D is unclear. The CDR3 is 16 residues long. Germline assignment: CDR1 SGHTA and CDR2 FQGNSA. V was trimmed by 1 base and J by 4 bases, leaving 14 bases between them. The CDR3 DNA is TGTGCCAGCAGCTTAGATCACGGAAATGGGAATCAGCCCCAGCATTTT. Translation: CASSLDHGNGNQPQHF. The full variable domain, in which reference TRBV7-2 and TRBJ1-5 provide the parts outside the CDR3, is GAGVSQSPSNKVTEKGKDVELRCDPISGHTALYWYRQSLGQGLEFLIYFQGNSAPDKSGLPSDRFSAERTGGSVSTLTIQRTQQEDSAVYLCASSLDHGNGNQPQHFGDGTRLSIL.

The V gene is TRBV7-2, the J gene TRBJ1-6; D uncertain. The CDR3 is made up of 13 amino acids. Deletions cut 6 bases from V and 6 bases from J, with 9 bases between. The germline gives CDR1 SGHTA, CDR2 FQGNSA. The CDR3 sequence: CASSDFSNSPLHF. The DNA of the CDR3 is TGTGCCAGCAGTGACTTTAGTAATTCACCCCTCCACTTT.

In its sample, this clonotype was seen a few times. The chain has TRBV7-2 and TRBJ2-3; perhaps D is TRBD1 or TRBD2 (7 bases each). This CDR3 has 13 amino acids. V was cut by 5 bases and J by 6 bases, with 12 bases left in between. Germline CDR1 reads SGHTA; CDR2 reads FQGNSA. This CDR3 reads CASSTRGGDTQYF. CDR3 coding DNA: TGTGCCAGCAGCACCAGGGGGGGTGATACGCAGTATTTT.

This clonotype was picked up a small number of times. This chain uses TRBV20-1 with TRBJ2-7; D might be TRBD1 or TRBD2, each matching 6 bases. Germline values: CDR1 DFQATT, CDR2 SNEGSKA (reference sequence). The V end lost 6 bases, the J end lost 3 bases, and 18 bases lay between the germline ends. The CDR3 extends over 14 amino acids. The DNA for the CDR3 is TGCAGTGCCGGAACCTGGGGGGCCCTCTACGAGCAGTACTTC. Its translation: CSAGTWGALYEQYF.

The V and J genes are TRBV7-9 and TRBJ2-3; D is undetermined. Germline CDR1 reads SEHNR; CDR2 reads FQNEAQ (reference sequence). With 3 bases removed from V and 7 bases from J, the gap between germline ends came to 17 bases. This CDR3 is 15 amino acids long. The CDR3 DNA follows: TGTGCCAGCAGCTTCCCGGGCTCACCCCGGCATACGCAGTATTTT. Translating gives CASSFPGSPRHTQYF.

The gene calls are TRBV5-1 and TRBJ2-3, with D perhaps matching TRBD1 (5 bases). In germline, CDR1 is SGHRS, CDR2 YFSETQ. CDR3 size: 15 residues. The V gene lost 4 bases and the J gene lost 2 bases, with 14 bases spanning the gap. Here the CDR3 DNA reads TGCGCCAGCAGCATAAGACAGACACACACAGATACGCAGTATTTT. Its protein product is CASSIRQTHTDTQYF.

This chain uses TRBV6-6 with TRBJ1-2, with a weak D call TRBD1 (5 bases). Germline CDR1 and CDR2: MNHNY and SVGAGI (reference sequence). Deletions cut 2 bases from V and 7 bases from J, with 14 bases between. The CDR3 spans 14 residues. The CDR3 loop is CASSYPGEGGGYTF. Here the CDR3 DNA reads TGTGCCAGCAGTTACCCGGGGGAAGGAGGTGGCTACACCTTC.